The rows below give T cell receptor beta chains drawn from one sample of a study of human T cells and chemical hapten exposure. TCRdb ran MiXCR on the RACE reads and lists one entry per CDR3 protein. The data contain 150,000 to 200,000 distinct CDR3 sequences, more than 25% of them singletons. Sequencing was performed on whole blood, taken in connection with sensitization to the hapten diphenylcyclopropenone (DPC). These receptor sequences come from a woman aged 25 to 39 with alopecia areata. Some clones in this sample may be carry-over from other donors' samples. The CDR3 runs from the conserved cysteine through the conserved F or W. D genes are given only for firm matches. Clone size appears in some rows only: once, few, many, or a class for an expanded clone.

clone size: -; J gene: TRBJ1-1; CDR3 length: 15; V gene: TRBV28; D gene: -; CDR3 protein: CASSLPPGSVAEAFF; CDR3 DNA: TGTGCCAGCAGCCTACCTCCAGGGAGTGTCGCTGAAGCTTTCTTT
clone size: -; J gene: TRBJ2-7; CDR3 length: 15; V gene: TRBV2; D gene: TRBD2; CDR3 protein: CATHESVAGGDEQYF; CDR3 DNA: TGTGCCACCCACGAATCAGTAGCGGGAGGAGACGAGCAGTACTTC
clone size: -; J gene: TRBJ2-3; CDR3 length: 16; V gene: TRBV28; D gene: -; CDR3 protein: CASSSGASPSTDTQYF; CDR3 DNA: TGTGCCAGCAGTTCGGGGGCTTCCCCTTCCACAGATACGCAGTATTTT
clone size: -; J gene: TRBJ2-7; CDR3 length: 14; V gene: TRBV14; D gene: -; CDR3 protein: CASSQKGRAHEQYF; CDR3 DNA: TGTGCCAGCAGCCAAAAAGGCAGGGCCCACGAGCAGTACTTC
clone size: -; J gene: TRBJ2-3; CDR3 length: 14; V gene: TRBV29-1; D gene: -; CDR3 protein: CSVWTTLGTDTQYF; CDR3 DNA: TGCAGCGTATGGACCACCCTAGGCACAGATACGCAGTATTTT
clone size: few; J gene: TRBJ1-5; CDR3 length: 14; V gene: TRBV18; D gene: -; CDR3 protein: CASSPAYSNQPQHF; CDR3 DNA: TGTGCCAGCTCACCAGCCTATAGCAATCAGCCCCAGCATTTT
clone size: -; J gene: TRBJ2-3; CDR3 length: 15; V gene: TRBV5-1; D gene: TRBD2; CDR3 protein: CASSESGRDQDTQYF; CDR3 DNA: TGCGCCAGCAGTGAGAGCGGGAGAGATCAAGATACGCAGTATTTT
clone size: -; J gene: TRBJ1-5; CDR3 length: 16; V gene: TRBV20-1; D gene: -; CDR3 protein: CSASATRSGGIGPQHF; CDR3 DNA: TGCAGTGCTAGTGCCACCCGGTCTGGGGGGATAGGTCCCCAGCATTTT
clone size: once; J gene: TRBJ1-1; CDR3 length: 13; V gene: TRBV10-3; D gene: -; CDR3 protein: CAISEVRNTEAFF; CDR3 DNA: TGTGCCATCAGTGAGGTCAGGAACACTGAAGCTTTCTTT
clone size: few; J gene: TRBJ2-7; CDR3 length: 16; V gene: TRBV9; D gene: TRBD1; CDR3 protein: CASSVAGQGPPYEQYF; CDR3 DNA: TGTGCCAGCAGCGTAGCGGGACAGGGGCCGCCCTACGAGCAGTACTTC
clone size: -; J gene: TRBJ2-1; CDR3 length: 13; V gene: TRBV29-1; D gene: -; CDR3 protein: CSVSQASYNEQFF; CDR3 DNA: TGCAGCGTTTCACAGGCCTCCTACAATGAGCAGTTCTTC
clone size: -; J gene: TRBJ2-6; CDR3 length: 13; V gene: TRBV29-1; D gene: -; CDR3 protein: CSVDISGANVLTF; CDR3 DNA: TGCAGCGTTGATATATCCGGGGCCAACGTCCTGACTTTC
clone size: -; J gene: TRBJ2-7; CDR3 length: 16; V gene: TRBV4-1; D gene: TRBD1; CDR3 protein: CASSQRPGQAAYEQYF; CDR3 DNA: TGCGCCAGCAGCCAACGGCCCGGACAGGCCGCCTACGAGCAGTACTTC
clone size: once; J gene: TRBJ2-5; CDR3 length: 12; V gene: TRBV2; D gene: -; CDR3 protein: CASSYRQETQYF; CDR3 DNA: TGTGCCAGCAGCTATCGCCAAGAGACCCAGTACTTC
clone size: -; J gene: TRBJ2-1; CDR3 length: 14; V gene: TRBV28; D gene: -; CDR3 protein: CASSFPTRSNEQFF; CDR3 DNA: TGTGCCAGCAGTTTCCCGACTAGATCGAATGAGCAGTTCTTC
clone size: -; J gene: TRBJ1-2; CDR3 length: 16; V gene: TRBV28; D gene: TRBD1; CDR3 protein: CASSPQGDRYNYGYTF; CDR3 DNA: TGTGCCAGCAGTCCCCAAGGGGACAGATACAACTATGGCTACACCTTC
clone size: few; J gene: TRBJ2-5; CDR3 length: 14; V gene: TRBV28; D gene: TRBD2; CDR3 protein: CASSSSGAGGPQYF; CDR3 DNA: TGTGCCAGCAGTTCCTCAGGAGCGGGAGGGCCCCAGTACTTC
clone size: -; J gene: TRBJ2-3; CDR3 length: 15; V gene: TRBV28; D gene: -; CDR3 protein: CASSPNSALTDTQYF; CDR3 DNA: TGTGCCAGCAGTCCCAACTCGGCCCTCACAGATACGCAGTATTTT
clone size: few; J gene: TRBJ1-1; CDR3 length: 18; V gene: TRBV4-3; D gene: -; CDR3 protein: CASSQEFVGGGFFAEAFF; CDR3 DNA: TGCGCCAGCAGCCAAGAGTTTGTCGGGGGGGGTTTCTTCGCTGAAGCTTTCTTT
clone size: -; J gene: TRBJ1-2; CDR3 length: 14; V gene: TRBV4-3; D gene: -; CDR3 protein: CASSVVGTAYGYTF; CDR3 DNA: TGCGCCAGCAGCGTGGTCGGGACTGCATATGGCTACACCTTC
clone size: few; J gene: TRBJ1-6; CDR3 length: 13; V gene: TRBV5-1; D gene: -; CDR3 protein: CASSLGQSSPLHF; CDR3 DNA: TGCGCCAGCAGCTTGGGACAGAGTTCACCCCTCCACTTT
clone size: -; J gene: TRBJ2-2; CDR3 length: 12; V gene: TRBV7-3; D gene: -; CDR3 protein: CASKGPTGELFF; CDR3 DNA: TGTGCCAGCAAAGGACCGACCGGGGAGCTGTTTTTT
clone size: -; J gene: TRBJ2-1; CDR3 length: 15; V gene: TRBV12-3/TRBV12-4; D gene: TRBD2; CDR3 protein: CASSLRRGGSHEQFF; CDR3 DNA: TGTGCCAGCAGCCTTAGGCGGGGGGGCTCACATGAGCAGTTCTTC
clone size: many; J gene: TRBJ2-1; CDR3 length: 15; V gene: TRBV6-2/TRBV6-3; D gene: -; CDR3 protein: CASSSPGTMIYEQFF; CDR3 DNA: TGTGCCAGCAGTTCCCCCGGGACAATGATCTATGAGCAGTTCTTC
clone size: -; J gene: TRBJ2-4; CDR3 length: 14; V gene: TRBV7-9; D gene: -; CDR3 protein: CASSPQGSKNIQYF; CDR3 DNA: TGTGCCAGCAGCCCGCAGGGGTCCAAAAACATTCAGTACTTC
clone size: few; J gene: TRBJ2-1; CDR3 length: 14; V gene: TRBV6-2/TRBV6-3; D gene: TRBD2; CDR3 protein: CASRLAGGRNEQFF; CDR3 DNA: TGTGCCAGCAGGCTAGCGGGGGGGCGAAATGAGCAGTTCTTC
clone size: few; J gene: TRBJ2-2; CDR3 length: 16; V gene: TRBV12-3/TRBV12-4; D gene: TRBD1; CDR3 protein: CASRSGRQGHTGELFF; CDR3 DNA: TGTGCCAGCAGGTCCGGACGACAGGGTCACACCGGGGAGCTGTTTTTT
clone size: -; J gene: TRBJ2-2; CDR3 length: 15; V gene: TRBV28; D gene: -; CDR3 protein: CASSLDTRTTGELFF; CDR3 DNA: TGTGCCAGCAGCCTGGACACCCGGACCACCGGGGAGCTGTTTTTT
clone size: -; J gene: TRBJ2-7; CDR3 length: 16; V gene: TRBV10-3; D gene: TRBD2; CDR3 protein: CAISGLAGASSYEQYF; CDR3 DNA: TGTGCCATCAGTGGACTAGCGGGAGCGAGCTCCTACGAGCAGTACTTC
clone size: few; J gene: TRBJ2-1; CDR3 length: 16; V gene: TRBV12-3/TRBV12-4; D gene: -; CDR3 protein: CASTPWGTGSYNEQFF; CDR3 DNA: TGTGCCAGCACTCCCTGGGGGACGGGCTCCTACAATGAGCAGTTCTTC
clone size: -; J gene: TRBJ2-7; CDR3 length: 11; V gene: TRBV7-2; D gene: -; CDR3 protein: CASSLVDAQYF; CDR3 DNA: TGTGCCAGCAGCTTAGTGGATGCGCAGTACTTC
clone size: -; J gene: TRBJ1-4; CDR3 length: 18; V gene: TRBV15; D gene: -; CDR3 protein: CATSRDGLLTATNEKLFF; CDR3 DNA: TGTGCCACCAGCAGAGACGGGCTCCTCACTGCAACTAATGAAAAACTGTTTTTT
clone size: -; J gene: TRBJ1-6; CDR3 length: 15; V gene: TRBV5-1; D gene: -; CDR3 protein: CASSLAGTVDSPLHF; CDR3 DNA: TGCGCCAGCAGCTTGGCAGGGACCGTGGATTCACCCCTCCACTTT
clone size: few; J gene: TRBJ2-1; CDR3 length: 16; V gene: TRBV29-1; D gene: TRBD2; CDR3 protein: CSVVPTSGGSYNEQFF; CDR3 DNA: TGCAGCGTGGTCCCCACTAGCGGGGGTTCCTACAATGAGCAGTTCTTC
clone size: -; J gene: TRBJ2-6; CDR3 length: 15; V gene: TRBV29-1; D gene: -; CDR3 protein: CSVHSRVSGANVLTF; CDR3 DNA: TGCAGCGTGCACTCCAGGGTCTCTGGGGCCAACGTCCTGACTTTC
clone size: many; J gene: TRBJ2-3; CDR3 length: 17; V gene: TRBV5-5; D gene: -; CDR3 protein: CASSLVTGQIRTDTQYF; CDR3 DNA: TGTGCCAGCAGCTTGGTAACAGGGCAGATCCGCACAGATACGCAGTATTTT
clone size: few; J gene: TRBJ2-7; CDR3 length: 16; V gene: TRBV6-5; D gene: TRBD2; CDR3 protein: CASSYSTQTSHYEQYF; CDR3 DNA: TGTGCCAGCAGTTACTCGACCCAGACTAGCCACTACGAGCAGTACTTC
clone size: -; J gene: TRBJ2-5; CDR3 length: 13; V gene: TRBV7-3; D gene: -; CDR3 protein: CASSFGDQETQYF; CDR3 DNA: TGTGCCAGCAGCTTTGGAGATCAAGAGACCCAGTACTTC
clone size: few; J gene: TRBJ1-4; CDR3 length: 15; V gene: TRBV9; D gene: -; CDR3 protein: CASSVGGRINEKLFF; CDR3 DNA: TGTGCCAGCAGCGTAGGAGGCAGAATAAATGAAAAACTGTTTTTT
clone size: -; J gene: TRBJ2-1; CDR3 length: 13; V gene: TRBV24-1; D gene: -; CDR3 protein: CATSDSGGGEQFF; CDR3 DNA: TGTGCCACCAGTGATTCCGGAGGGGGTGAGCAGTTCTTC
clone size: -; J gene: TRBJ1-3; CDR3 length: 12; V gene: TRBV25-1; D gene: -; CDR3 protein: CASSERGDTIYF; CDR3 DNA: TGTGCCAGCAGTGAAAGAGGGGACACCATATATTTT
clone size: -; J gene: TRBJ2-2; CDR3 length: 20; V gene: TRBV30; D gene: TRBD2; CDR3 protein: CAWSVLSTIAGGPNTGELFF; CDR3 DNA: TGTGCCTGGAGTGTACTCTCAACGATAGCGGGAGGGCCAAACACCGGGGAGCTGTTTTTT
clone size: many; J gene: TRBJ1-6; CDR3 length: 13; V gene: TRBV28; D gene: -; CDR3 protein: CASIGTINSPLHF; CDR3 DNA: TGTGCCAGCATAGGGACAATAAATTCACCCCTCCACTTT
clone size: many; J gene: TRBJ1-2; CDR3 length: 12; V gene: TRBV6-2/TRBV6-3; D gene: -; CDR3 protein: CASMNLNYGYTF; CDR3 DNA: TGTGCCAGCATGAATCTTAACTATGGCTACACCTTC
clone size: few; J gene: TRBJ2-7; CDR3 length: 13; V gene: TRBV7-8; D gene: -; CDR3 protein: CASSLQISYEQYF; CDR3 DNA: TGTGCCAGCAGCTTACAGATTTCCTACGAGCAGTACTTC
clone size: -; J gene: TRBJ1-2; CDR3 length: 13; V gene: TRBV5-1; D gene: -; CDR3 protein: CASSSPGVPGYTF; CDR3 DNA: TGCGCCAGCAGCTCTCCGGGGGTGCCCGGCTACACCTTC
clone size: few; J gene: TRBJ2-2; CDR3 length: 18; V gene: TRBV4-3; D gene: -; CDR3 protein: CASSQESRGFSNTGELFF; CDR3 DNA: TGCGCCAGCAGCCAAGAATCCAGGGGCTTCTCGAACACCGGGGAGCTGTTTTTT
clone size: few; J gene: TRBJ2-1; CDR3 length: 11; V gene: TRBV28; D gene: -; CDR3 protein: CATSEGLEQFF; CDR3 DNA: TGTGCCACCAGTGAGGGCCTTGAGCAGTTCTTC
clone size: -; J gene: TRBJ2-3; CDR3 length: 15; V gene: TRBV7-2; D gene: -; CDR3 protein: CASSLVRQATDTQYF; CDR3 DNA: TGTGCCAGCAGCTTAGTCAGACAGGCTACAGATACGCAGTATTTT
clone size: few; J gene: TRBJ1-1; CDR3 length: 15; V gene: TRBV29-1; D gene: -; CDR3 protein: CSVEVSGRGNTEAFF; CDR3 DNA: TGCAGCGTTGAAGTTTCTGGGCGGGGGAACACTGAAGCTTTCTTT
clone size: -; J gene: TRBJ1-1; CDR3 length: 16; V gene: TRBV29-1; D gene: -; CDR3 protein: CSAESWAPTMNTEAFF; CDR3 DNA: TGCAGCGCTGAATCGTGGGCCCCAACCATGAACACTGAAGCTTTCTTT
clone size: -; J gene: TRBJ2-7; CDR3 length: 14; V gene: TRBV10-2; D gene: -; CDR3 protein: CASSELGRAYEQYF; CDR3 DNA: TGCGCCAGCAGTGAGTTGGGCAGAGCCTACGAGCAGTACTTC
clone size: -; J gene: TRBJ2-3; CDR3 length: 15; V gene: TRBV7-2; D gene: -; CDR3 protein: CASSLAVASEFAQYF; CDR3 DNA: TGTGCCAGCAGCTTAGCGGTCGCCTCTGAGTTCGCGCAGTATTTT
clone size: -; J gene: TRBJ2-1; CDR3 length: 15; V gene: TRBV4-2; D gene: -; CDR3 protein: CASSQGLVSYNEQFF; CDR3 DNA: TGTGCCAGCAGCCAAGGACTAGTCTCCTACAATGAGCAGTTCTTC
clone size: -; J gene: TRBJ2-1; CDR3 length: 15; V gene: TRBV28; D gene: TRBD2; CDR3 protein: CASSLPLTSGNEQFF; CDR3 DNA: TGTGCCAGCAGTTTACCGTTGACTAGCGGGAATGAGCAGTTCTTC
clone size: few; J gene: TRBJ2-3; CDR3 length: 16; V gene: TRBV20-1; D gene: -; CDR3 protein: CSARARRGGFTDTQYF; CDR3 DNA: TGCAGTGCTAGAGCTAGGAGGGGGGGGTTCACAGATACGCAGTATTTT